This TCR beta chain was sequenced in a study of shared clonotypes between healthy human individuals. The V gene lost 3 bases and the J gene lost 7 bases, with 20 bases spanning the gap. Germline CDR1 SGHNT, CDR2 YYREEE (reference sequence). The CDR3 sequence is 16 residues long. Sequencing used immunoSEQ multiplex PCR; TCRdb keeps in-frame clones, though not all of them. The sample carries about 480,000 clones, 60% to 80% recorded once. The clonotype comes from a woman in her thirties or forties in good health. Some clones in this sample may be carry-over from other donors' samples. Sequences were obtained from PBMCs. The chain couples TRBV5-4 to TRBJ2-1, with a weak D call TRBD2 (6 bases). The CDR3 DNA reads as TGTGCCAGCAGCTCCGGTAGGACTGGTGGGAGGAATGAGCAGTTCTTC. Translating it yields CASSSGRTGGRNEQFF.